This T cell receptor (beta chain) was observed in a study of blood T cell repertoires in COVID-19. Study at large: There were acute and convalescent COVID-19 samples, and they came from the United States, Italy and Spain.

Clones were sequenced by immunoSEQ multiplex PCR, and TCRdb holds only the in-frame ones, with some missing. Of over 90,000 clones detected, more than 75% appear once; the ten largest clones hold 4% to 5.5%. The sequence derives from a human donor in a cohort sampled during active COVID-19. Sequences were obtained from peripheral blood.

The DNA for the CDR3 is TGTGCCAGCAGCGGAACACAGAGGAACACTGAAGCTTTCTTT. This gives the protein CASSGTQRNTEAFF. V and J are TRBV5-5 and TRBJ1-1; D not resolved. V lost 4 bases to trimming and J lost 1 base, with 11 bases between them. Germline CDR1 reads SGHKS; CDR2 reads YYEKEE (reference sequence). The CDR3 has 14 amino acids. Filled out from reference TRBV5-5 and TRBJ1-1, the complete variable domain reads DAGVTQSPTHLIKTRGQQVTLRCSPISGHKSVSWYQQVLGQGPQFIFQYYEKEERGRGNFPDRFSARQFPNYSSELNVNALLLGDSALYLCASSGTQRNTEAFFGQGTRLTVV.